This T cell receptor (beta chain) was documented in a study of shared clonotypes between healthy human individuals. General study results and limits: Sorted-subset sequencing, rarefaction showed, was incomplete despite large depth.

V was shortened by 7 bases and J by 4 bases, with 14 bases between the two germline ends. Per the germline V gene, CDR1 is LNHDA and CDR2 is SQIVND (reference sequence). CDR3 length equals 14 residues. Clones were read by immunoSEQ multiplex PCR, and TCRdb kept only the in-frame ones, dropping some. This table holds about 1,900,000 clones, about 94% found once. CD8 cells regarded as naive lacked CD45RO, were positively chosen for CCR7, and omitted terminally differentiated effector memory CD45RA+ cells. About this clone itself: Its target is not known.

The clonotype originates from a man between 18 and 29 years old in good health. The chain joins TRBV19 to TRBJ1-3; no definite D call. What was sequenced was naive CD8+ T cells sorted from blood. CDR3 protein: CASTDAPWGNTIYF. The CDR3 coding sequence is TGTGCCAGTACCGATGCTCCCTGGGGAAACACCATATATTTT.